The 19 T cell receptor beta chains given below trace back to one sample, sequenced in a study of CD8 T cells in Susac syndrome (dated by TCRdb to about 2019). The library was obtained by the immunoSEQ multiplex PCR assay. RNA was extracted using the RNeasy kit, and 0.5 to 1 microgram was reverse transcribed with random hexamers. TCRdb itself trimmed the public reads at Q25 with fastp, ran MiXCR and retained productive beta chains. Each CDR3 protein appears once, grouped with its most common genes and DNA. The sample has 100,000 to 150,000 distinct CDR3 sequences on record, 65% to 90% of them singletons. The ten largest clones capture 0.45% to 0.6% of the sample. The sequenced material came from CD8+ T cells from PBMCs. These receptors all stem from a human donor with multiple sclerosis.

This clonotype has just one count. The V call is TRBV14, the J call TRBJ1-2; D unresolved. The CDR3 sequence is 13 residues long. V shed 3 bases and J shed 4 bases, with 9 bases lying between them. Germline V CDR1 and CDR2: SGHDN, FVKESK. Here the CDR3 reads CASSQFLSYGYTF. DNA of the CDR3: TGTGCCAGCAGCCAGTTTCTCTCCTATGGCTACACCTTC.

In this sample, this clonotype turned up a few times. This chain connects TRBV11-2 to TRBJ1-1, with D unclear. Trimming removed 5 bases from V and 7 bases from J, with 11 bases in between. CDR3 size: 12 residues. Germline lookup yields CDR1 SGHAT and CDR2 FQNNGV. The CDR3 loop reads CASSPGSVEAFF. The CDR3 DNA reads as TGTGCCAGCAGCCCAGGATCCGTTGAAGCTTTCTTT.

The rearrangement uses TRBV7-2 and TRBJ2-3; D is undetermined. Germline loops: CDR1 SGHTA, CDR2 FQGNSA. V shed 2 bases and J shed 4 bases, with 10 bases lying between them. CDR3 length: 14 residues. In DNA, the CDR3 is TGTGCCAGCAGCTTACAGTCGCGTCCAGATACGCAGTATTTT. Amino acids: CASSLQSRPDTQYF.

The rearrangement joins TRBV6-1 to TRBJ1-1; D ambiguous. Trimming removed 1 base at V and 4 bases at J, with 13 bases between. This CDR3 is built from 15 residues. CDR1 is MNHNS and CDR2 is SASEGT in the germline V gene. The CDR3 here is CASSEVWGMVTEAFF. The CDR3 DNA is TGTGCCAGCAGTGAAGTGTGGGGAATGGTCACTGAAGCTTTCTTT.

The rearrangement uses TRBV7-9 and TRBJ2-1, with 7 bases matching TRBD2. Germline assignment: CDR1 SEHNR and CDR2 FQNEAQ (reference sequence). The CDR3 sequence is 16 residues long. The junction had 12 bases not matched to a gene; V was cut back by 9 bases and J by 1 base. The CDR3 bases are TGTGCCAGTCTCTCCCCCCGCGGGGGTTCCTACAATGAGCAGTTCTTC. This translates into CASLSPRGGSYNEQFF.

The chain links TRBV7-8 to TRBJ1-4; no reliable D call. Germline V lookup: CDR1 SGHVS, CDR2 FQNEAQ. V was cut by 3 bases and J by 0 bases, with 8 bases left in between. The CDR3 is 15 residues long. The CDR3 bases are TGTGCCAGCAGCTTCCAGTCGTCAACTAATGAAAAACTGTTTTTT. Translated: CASSFQSSTNEKLFF.

CDR3 sequence: CASSQGQVDEQYF. In DNA, the CDR3 is TGTGCCAGCAGCCAGGGACAGGTAGACGAGCAGTACTTC. The chain is built from TRBV16 and TRBJ2-7, with TRBD1 identical over 8 bases. CDR1 is KGHSY, CDR2 FQNENV, per germline. Trimming at V came to 3 bases and at J to 5 bases, leaving 3 bases not matched to a gene. The CDR3 is 13 residues long.

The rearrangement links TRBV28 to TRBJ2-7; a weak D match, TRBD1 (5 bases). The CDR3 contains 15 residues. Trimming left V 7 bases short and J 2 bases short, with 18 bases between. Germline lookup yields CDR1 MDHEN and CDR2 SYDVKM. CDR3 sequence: CASNLGAGLTYEQYF. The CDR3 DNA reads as TGTGCCAGCAACCTTGGGGCAGGGCTAACCTACGAGCAGTACTTC. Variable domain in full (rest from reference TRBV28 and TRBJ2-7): DVKVTQSSRYLVKRTGEKVFLECVQDMDHENMFWYRQDPGLGLRLIYFSYDVKMKEKGDIPEGYSVSREKKERFSLILESASTNQTSMYLCASNLGAGLTYEQYFGPGTRLTVT.

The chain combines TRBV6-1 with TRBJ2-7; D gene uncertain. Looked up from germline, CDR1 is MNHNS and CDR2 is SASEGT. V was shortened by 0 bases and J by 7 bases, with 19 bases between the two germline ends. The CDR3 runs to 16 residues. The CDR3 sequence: CASSEAPRGWDGEQYV. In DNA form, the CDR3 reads TGTGCCAGCAGTGAAGCGCCCCGCGGATGGGATGGTGAGCAGTACGTC.

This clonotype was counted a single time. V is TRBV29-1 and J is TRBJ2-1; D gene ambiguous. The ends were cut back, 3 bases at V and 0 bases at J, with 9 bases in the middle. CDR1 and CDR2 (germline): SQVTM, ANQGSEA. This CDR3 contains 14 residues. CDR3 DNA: TGCAGCGTTGAGGGTCTCTACTCCTACAATGAGCAGTTCTTC. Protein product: CSVEGLYSYNEQFF.

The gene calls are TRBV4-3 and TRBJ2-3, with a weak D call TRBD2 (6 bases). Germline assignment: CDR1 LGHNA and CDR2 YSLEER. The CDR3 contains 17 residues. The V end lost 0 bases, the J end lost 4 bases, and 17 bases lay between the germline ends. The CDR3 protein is CASSQDSPPSSADTQYF. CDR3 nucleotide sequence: TGCGCCAGCAGCCAAGATTCCCCCCCCTCTAGCGCAGATACGCAGTATTTT.

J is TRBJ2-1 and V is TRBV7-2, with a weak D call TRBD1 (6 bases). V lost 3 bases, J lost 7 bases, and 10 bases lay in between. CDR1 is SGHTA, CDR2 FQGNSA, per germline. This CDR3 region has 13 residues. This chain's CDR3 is CASSFRGMNEQFF. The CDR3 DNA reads TGTGCCAGCAGCTTTAGGGGGATGAATGAGCAGTTCTTC. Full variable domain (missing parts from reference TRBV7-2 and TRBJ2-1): GAGVSQSPSNKVTEKGKDVELRCDPISGHTALYWYRQSLGQGLEFLIYFQGNSAPDKSGLPSDRFSAERTGGSVSTLTIQRTQQEDSAVYLCASSFRGMNEQFFGPGTRLTVL.

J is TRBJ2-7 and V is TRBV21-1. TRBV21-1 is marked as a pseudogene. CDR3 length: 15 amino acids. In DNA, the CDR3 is TGTGCCAGCAGCAATTTGGCCAAAAGCTCCTACGAGCAGTACGTC. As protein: CASSNLAKSSYEQYV.

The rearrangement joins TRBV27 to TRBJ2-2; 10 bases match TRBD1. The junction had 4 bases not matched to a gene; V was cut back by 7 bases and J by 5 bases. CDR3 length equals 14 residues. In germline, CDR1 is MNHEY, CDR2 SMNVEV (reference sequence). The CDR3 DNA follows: TGTGCCAGCACCGGGACAGGGGTGACCGGGGAGCTGTTTTTT. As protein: CASTGTGVTGELFF.

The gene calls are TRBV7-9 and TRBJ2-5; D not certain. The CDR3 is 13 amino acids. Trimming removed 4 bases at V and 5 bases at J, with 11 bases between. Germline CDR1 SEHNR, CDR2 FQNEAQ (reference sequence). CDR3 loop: CASSSREVETQYF. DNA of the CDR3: TGTGCCAGCAGCTCCCGAGAGGTGGAGACCCAGTACTTC.

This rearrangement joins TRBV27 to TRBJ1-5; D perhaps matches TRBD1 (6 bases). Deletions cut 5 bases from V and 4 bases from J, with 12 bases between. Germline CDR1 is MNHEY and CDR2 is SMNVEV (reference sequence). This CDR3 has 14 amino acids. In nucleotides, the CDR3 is TGTGCCAGCAGTAATCGGGGGGCAAATCAGCCCCAGCATTTT. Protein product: CASSNRGANQPQHF.

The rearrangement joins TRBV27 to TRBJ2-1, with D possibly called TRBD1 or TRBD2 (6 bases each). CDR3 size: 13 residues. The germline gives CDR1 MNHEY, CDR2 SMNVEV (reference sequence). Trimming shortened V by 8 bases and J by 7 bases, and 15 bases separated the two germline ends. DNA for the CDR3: TGTGCCAGCCACGTGGGGGGCTTAAATGAGCAGTTCTTC. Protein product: CASHVGGLNEQFF.

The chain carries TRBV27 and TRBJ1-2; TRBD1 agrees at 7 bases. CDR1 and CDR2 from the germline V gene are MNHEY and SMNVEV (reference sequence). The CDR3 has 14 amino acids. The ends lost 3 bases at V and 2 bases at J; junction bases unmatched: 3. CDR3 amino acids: CASSLTGSNYGYTF. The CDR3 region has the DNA TGTGCCAGCAGTTTGACAGGGTCCAACTATGGCTACACCTTC.

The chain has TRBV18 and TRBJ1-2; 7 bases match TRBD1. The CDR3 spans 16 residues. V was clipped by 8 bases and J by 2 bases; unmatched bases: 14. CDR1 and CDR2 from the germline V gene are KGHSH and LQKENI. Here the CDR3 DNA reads TGTGCCAGCACCGATGCCCTGCAGGGGGGCAACTATGGCTACACCTTC. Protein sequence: CASTDALQGGNYGYTF.